This T cell receptor (beta chain) was recorded in a study of T cells after yellow fever vaccination. One entry per CDR3 protein, called by TCRdb with MiXCR from the 5' RACE reads. The table lists fewer than 350,000 distinct CDR3 sequences, over 3.5% of them singletons, with approximately 19% in the top ten. This clonotype was seen only a few times. V was trimmed by 7 bases and J by 0 bases, leaving 12 bases between them. CDR1 and CDR2 (germline): SGHRS, YFSETQ. The CDR3 spans 14 residues. This sequence originates from a man between 18 and 29 years old who received the YFV17D yellow fever vaccine. The sequencing used PBMCs, collected 15 days after the yellow fever booster vaccination. V is TRBV5-1 and J is TRBJ2-3; either TRBD1 or TRBD2 may fit D (6 bases each). In nucleotides, the CDR3 is TGCGCCAGCGCAACGGGGGCTAGCACAGATACGCAGTATTTT. Its protein product is CASATGASTDTQYF.